This TCR beta chain was sequenced in a study of cytomegalovirus exposure and HLA in healthy donors. Whole-study findings and limits: Later analysis identified a missense DCLRE1C variant that was linked to TCR beta V- and J-gene trimming. Later findings reportedly placed an Asian-associated ancestry cluster below the roughly 690-donor mean for N-insertions. With DRB1 most and HLA-C fewest, TCR association rates differed between HLA loci in a later analysis.

On this clone itself: Its target is unknown.

J gave up 14 bases and V 7 bases, and 18 bases lay outside the gene matches. In germline, CDR1 is SGHRS, CDR2 YFSETQ. The CDR3 length is 15 residues. Amplification used 60 Vbeta primers and 13 Jbeta primers. Generated by immunoSEQ multiplex PCR, the TCRdb table keeps only in-frame clones and is missing some. This sample carries some 150,000 clones, 75% of them seen once, and the ten largest clones take about 3.5%. The TCR comes from a man aged 35 to 55 in good health and CMV-seronegative. Sequencing was carried out using PBMCs. The chain employs TRBV5-1 and TRBJ1-6; TRBD1 matches 7 bases. CDR3 amino acids: CASAEQGPRGSALHF. CDR3 nucleotides: TGCGCCAGCGCCGAACAGGGGCCGCGTGGGTCGGCCCTCCACTTT.